The 7 T cell receptor beta chains in this list originate from one sample, sequenced in a study of cytomegalovirus exposure and HLA in healthy donors. Here immunoSEQ multiplex PCR was the method, and the copy in TCRdb shows in-frame clones only, minus some. The data show some 150,000 clones, roughly 86% seen once. Sequencing was performed on PBMCs. The origin of the receptors is a man younger than 35 in good health and CMV-seropositive.

This clone was counted a few times. The chain joins TRBV6-1 to TRBJ2-1, with 15 bases matching TRBD2. J gave up 4 bases and V 10 bases, and 5 bases lay outside the gene matches. Germline CDR1 is MNHNS and CDR2 is SASEGT. The CDR3 extends over 15 amino acids. In nucleotides, the CDR3 is TGTGCCATCACCGGGACTAGCGGGGGGTACAATGAGCAGTTCTTC. This encodes CAITGTSGGYNEQFF.

The V gene is TRBV18, the J gene TRBJ2-5; D uncertain. This CDR3 contains 13 residues. From germline, CDR1 is KGHSH and CDR2 LQKENI. Trimming removed 2 bases from V and 2 bases from J, with 6 bases in between. CDR3: CASSPGRQETQYF. CDR3 DNA: TGTGCCAGCTCACCAGGTCGGCAAGAGACCCAGTACTTC.

The rearrangement links TRBV2 to TRBJ2-4; 14 bases agree with TRBD2. Germline CDR1 SNHLY, CDR2 FYNNEI. This CDR3 contains 20 residues. V shed 2 bases, J shed 2 bases, and the junction held 11 bases outside the gene matches. This CDR3 reads CASSERGLAGVGISKNIQYF. The CDR3 DNA sequence: TGTGCCAGCAGTGAAAGGGGACTAGCGGGAGTTGGTATTTCCAAAAACATTCAGTACTTC.

The V gene is TRBV12-5, the J gene TRBJ1-4; D call uncertain. V was clipped by 5 bases and J by 0 bases, with 13 bases between them. Germline CDR1 reads LGHNT; CDR2 reads FRNRAP. The CDR3 loop spans 16 amino acids. The CDR3 DNA is TGTGCTAGTGGTCTAGCCATAGGTGCAACTAATGAAAAACTGTTTTTT. The encoded protein is CASGLAIGATNEKLFF.

This sequence joins TRBV28 and TRBJ2-1; 12 nucleotides match TRBD2. The V gene's germline CDR1 is MDHEN and CDR2 SYDVKM. This CDR3 comprises 16 residues. V shed 5 bases and J 10 bases; nucleotides not matched to a gene: 12. The DNA of the CDR3 is TGTGCCAGCAGTCCCCGACTAGCGGGAGCCAAAGTCGAGCAGTTCTTC. As protein: CASSPRLAGAKVEQFF.

This clone was recorded a few times. This chain links TRBV14 with TRBJ2-3; no definite D call. Germline assignment: CDR1 SGHDN and CDR2 FVKESK. CDR3 length: 13 residues. V shed 7 bases and J shed 0 bases, with 8 bases lying between them. The CDR3 DNA follows: TGTGCCAGCACATCAACTAGCACAGATACGCAGTATTTT. It is translated as CASTSTSTDTQYF.

The rearrangement links TRBV2 to TRBJ1-1; TRBD1 might be the D (5 bases). Per germline, CDR1 SNHLY and CDR2 FYNNEI. The CDR3 runs to 13 residues. V was clipped by 4 bases and J by 0 bases, with 6 bases between them. The CDR3 nucleotides are TGTGCCAGCAGTGCAGGGATGAACACTGAAGCTTTCTTT. It specifies CASSAGMNTEAFF.